This T cell receptor (beta chain) is from a study of cytomegalovirus exposure and HLA in healthy donors. This PCR relied on a set of 60 Vbeta primers and 13 Jbeta primers. Assay: immunoSEQ multiplex PCR; the TCRdb copy retains only in-frame clones and omits some. The sample's table shows 150,000 to 200,000 clones. As for this clone: What it binds is unknown.

With 11 bases clipped from V and 6 bases from J, the junction kept 11 bases outside the gene matches. Per the germline V gene, CDR1 is MNHEY and CDR2 is SVGAGI. CDR3 length: 14 amino acids. Broader study findings: Some V segments could not be told apart, so they were left out, TRBV6-2 and TRBV6-3 among them.

V usage is TRBV6-5 and J usage is TRBJ2-1, with 9 bases matching TRBD2. The specimen sequenced was PBMCs. This clonotype originated in a woman aged 55-70 years in good health and CMV-seronegative. CDR3 region: CASRTGLAINEQFF. For the CDR3, the DNA is TGTGCCTCCCGAACAGGACTAGCGATCAATGAGCAGTTCTTC.